This T cell receptor beta chain comes out of a study of T cell responses to AZD1222 COVID-19 vaccine. The method was immunoSEQ multiplex PCR; TCRdb's version includes in-frame clones alone and lacks a portion of them. The table lists around 50,000 clones, about 90% of them singletons, with 16% in the top ten. The sequencing used peripheral blood, collected on day 0 of AZD1222 vaccination. This receptor was obtained from an adult in good health.

In DNA, the CDR3 is TGTGCCAGCAGTTACGCCCTGTCTGCCGAGCAGTACTTC. Its protein is CASSYALSAEQYF. The genes are TRBV6-5 and TRBJ2-7; D is ambiguous. Trimming took off 2 bases at V and 6 bases at J, with 11 bases between the two ends. In germline, CDR1 is MNHEY, CDR2 SVGAGI. The CDR3 sequence is 13 residues long.